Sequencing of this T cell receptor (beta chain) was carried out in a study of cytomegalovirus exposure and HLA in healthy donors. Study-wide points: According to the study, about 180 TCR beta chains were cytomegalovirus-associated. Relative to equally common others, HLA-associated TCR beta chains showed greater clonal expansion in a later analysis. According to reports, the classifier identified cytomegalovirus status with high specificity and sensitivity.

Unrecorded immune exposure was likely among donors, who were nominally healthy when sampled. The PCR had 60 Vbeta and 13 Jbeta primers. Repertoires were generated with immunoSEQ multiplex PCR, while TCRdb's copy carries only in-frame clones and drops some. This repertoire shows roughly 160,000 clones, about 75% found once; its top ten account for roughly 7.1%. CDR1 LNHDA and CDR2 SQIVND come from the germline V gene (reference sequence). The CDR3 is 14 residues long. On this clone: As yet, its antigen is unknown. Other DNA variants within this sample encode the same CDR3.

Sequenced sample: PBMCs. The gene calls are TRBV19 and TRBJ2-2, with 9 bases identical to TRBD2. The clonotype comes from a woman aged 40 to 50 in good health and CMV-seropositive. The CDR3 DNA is TGTGCTAGCAAGACTAGCGGAAACACCGGGGAGCTGTTTTTT. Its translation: CASKTSGNTGELFF.